This T cell receptor (beta chain) is drawn from a study of T cells expressing NK-cell markers. Study-wide background: The TCR beta repertoires originated in sorted CD3+CD56+NKG2C+, CD3+CD56+NKG2C- and CD3+CD56-NKG2C+ T cells. Seven sequenced donors out of eight were HCMV-seropositive, one seronegative. Whole-study results and caveats: The study found these clonotypes also leading the CD3+CD56-NKG2C+ fraction in several donors. HCMV specificity of the expanded NKG2C+ T cell clones stayed unclear.

TCRdb reworked the 5' RACE reads into one entry per CDR3 protein, no DNA. This table lists about 380,000 distinct CDR3 sequences. Of note for this clonotype: Its antigen remains unidentified.

The germline gives CDR1 MDHEN, CDR2 SYDVKM. The CDR3 is 12 amino acids. The receptor was derived from a man aged 18-69 years in good health. The rearrangement uses TRBV28 and TRBJ2-3; the TCRdb call, TRBD2, lacks DNA for checking. The sample was blood T cells: a sorted CD56 or NKG2C T cell subset, CD4+ or CD8+ T cells, or bulk PBMC T cells (not recorded which). CDR3 amino acids: CASRPPEDTQYF.